The 21 T cell receptor beta chains in this list originate from one sample, sequenced in a study of T cell repertoires in cytomegalovirus infection. What these receptors recognize is not known. A single record per CDR3 protein comes from TCRdb applying MiXCR to the reads. This table holds approximately 910,000 distinct CDR3 sequences, less than 35% found once. Source: cultured CD8+ T cells from PBMCs, taken from culture after CMV antigen stimulation. Receptors were obtained from a human donor in good health (CMV status not recorded). Some clones in this sample may be carry-over from other donors' samples.

In this sample, this clonotype turned up a few times. The J gene is TRBJ2-7, the V gene TRBV7-9, with TRBD2 matching over 13 bases. With V trimmed by 4 bases and J by 2 bases, 14 bases remained unmatched. The CDR3 has 19 amino acids. Looked up from germline, CDR1 is SEHNR and CDR2 is FQNEAQ (reference sequence). The CDR3 sequence: CASSSLTSGGAGGAYEQYF. In nucleotides, the CDR3 is TGTGCCAGCAGCTCCCTCACTAGCGGGGGGGCCGGCGGGGCCTACGAGCAGTACTTC.

V and J are TRBV4-3 and TRBJ2-3; D unresolved. The CDR3 totals 17 residues. Trimming removed 4 bases at V and 2 bases at J, with 19 bases between. Germline CDR1 reads LGHNA; CDR2 reads YSLEER. Here the CDR3 reads CASSLRWGRAATDTQYF. The CDR3, as DNA: TGCGCCAGCAGCCTCAGATGGGGTAGGGCTGCCACAGATACGCAGTATTTT.

V gene TRBV4-1 combines with J gene TRBJ2-3; D possibly matches TRBD1 or TRBD2 (5 bases each). V lost 6 bases, J lost 2 bases, and 15 bases lay in between. CDR1 is MGHRA and CDR2 is YSYEKL in the germline V gene. The CDR3 is 15 amino acids. The CDR3 nucleotides are TGCGCCAGCAGGTCTTCCAGGGACCTCACAGATACGCAGTATTTT. Its protein is CASRSSRDLTDTQYF.

This chain uses TRBV5-4 with TRBJ1-1; D is unclear. Between the trimmed V and J ends, which lost 6 bases and 0 bases, there was a span of 18 bases. CDR3 size: 16 residues. Germline values: CDR1 SGHNT, CDR2 YYREEE (reference sequence). For the CDR3, the DNA is TGTGCCAGCATCCTATGGAACCAGAGATTGAACACTGAAGCTTTCTTT. Amino acids: CASILWNQRLNTEAFF.

The sample holds a few counts of this clonotype. The rearrangement links TRBV19 to TRBJ1-1; no firm D call. The V end lost 6 bases, the J end lost 6 bases, and 14 bases lay between the germline ends. The CDR3 runs 13 residues. The germline V gene has CDR1 LNHDA and CDR2 SQIVND (reference sequence). CDR3 protein: CASRVGGSAEAFF. Here the CDR3 DNA reads TGTGCCAGTAGGGTGGGAGGTTCCGCTGAAGCTTTCTTT. Supplemented by reference TRBV19 and TRBJ1-1, the full variable domain reads DGGITQSPKYLFRKEGQNVTLSCEQNLNHDAMYWYRQDPGQGLRLIYYSQIVNDFQKGDIAEGYSVSREKKESFPLTVTSAQKNPTAFYLCASRVGGSAEAFFGQGTRLTVV.

This clonotype was recorded a few times. The J gene is TRBJ1-4, the V gene TRBV7-9, with TRBD1 identical over 9 bases. The ends lost 7 bases at V and 8 bases at J; junction bases unmatched: 11. This CDR3 contains 15 residues. The germline gives CDR1 SEHNR, CDR2 FQNEAQ (reference sequence). CDR3 sequence reads: CASIGGDREKEKLFF. The CDR3 nucleotides are TGTGCCAGCATCGGCGGGGACAGGGAAAAAGAAAAACTGTTTTTT.

This clonotype was detected only once. V gene TRBV25-1 combines with J gene TRBJ1-2; possibly TRBD1 for D (6 bases). Per germline, CDR1 MGHDK and CDR2 SYGVNS. CDR3 length: 15 amino acids. The ends were cut back, 3 bases at V and 2 bases at J, with 13 bases in the middle. The CDR3 nucleotides read TGTGCCAGCAGTGATCCCGGACAGATAAACTATGGCTACACCTTC. Translating it yields CASSDPGQINYGYTF.

This clonotype was seen at least ten times. Here the CDR3 reads CAITLDSLNTEAFF. In nucleotides, the CDR3 is TGTGCCATCACCCTAGACAGCCTAAACACTGAAGCTTTCTTT. The rearrangement uses TRBV10-3 and TRBJ1-1, with D maybe TRBD1 (5 bases). Germline V gives CDR1 ENHRY, CDR2 SYGVKD. The CDR3 sequence is 14 residues long. V was cut by 7 bases and J by 2 bases, with 14 bases left in between.

This clonotype was detected only once. This may arise from a read error, as a much more abundant clone is one base away. This sequence joins TRBV12-3 or TRBV12-4 and TRBJ1-4; D is uncertain. The CDR3 extends over 14 amino acids. In nucleotides, the CDR3 is TGTGCCAGCAGTTTTGCAACCGAAAATGAAAAACTGGTTTTT. It translates to CASSFATENEKLVF.

This rearrangement joins TRBV5-5 to TRBJ2-6; D assignment may be TRBD1 or TRBD2 (5 bases each). Germline values: CDR1 SGHKS, CDR2 YYEKEE (reference sequence). Trimming removed 10 bases at V and 0 bases at J, with 17 bases between. The CDR3 consists of 16 residues. CDR3 protein: CAGSVPGPSGANVLTF. CDR3 coding DNA: TGTGCCGGTTCAGTCCCGGGACCCTCTGGGGCCAACGTCCTGACTTTC.

The CDR3 DNA sequence: TGCAGTGCTAGACTCACTTCCCCTAGCGGGGGGGCGGAGACCCAGTACTTC. Translated, it gives CSARLTSPSGGAETQYF. The chain has TRBV20-1 and TRBJ2-5; 12 nucleotides agree with TRBD2. Losses at the gene ends were 2 bases for V and 5 bases for J; bases not matched to a gene: 12. The CDR3 totals 17 residues. CDR1 and CDR2 from the germline V gene are DFQATT and SNEGSKA (reference sequence).

The CDR3 is CASSGPGVRGQETQYF. The CDR3, as DNA: TGTGCCAGCTCCGGGCCTGGGGTAAGAGGCCAAGAGACCCAGTACTTC. The V and J genes are TRBV18 and TRBJ2-5; D is uncertain. This CDR3 is 16 amino acids long. Germline V gene lookup returns CDR1 KGHSH and CDR2 LQKENI. The V end was cut by 6 bases, the J end by 1 base, with 18 bases between.

The V and J genes are TRBV2 and TRBJ1-4, with D possibly being TRBD1 (5 bases). Between the trimmed V and J ends, which lost 6 bases and 7 bases, there was a span of 21 bases. CDR1 and CDR2 (germline): SNHLY, FYNNEI. The CDR3 has 16 residues. The CDR3: CASSGGEGRPGEKLFF. The CDR3 DNA reads as TGTGCCAGCAGCGGGGGGGAGGGAAGGCCAGGTGAAAAACTGTTTTTT.

This clonotype has just a few counts. The chain links TRBV7-6 to TRBJ2-1, with TRBD2 identical over 10 bases. V shed 5 bases and J 0 bases; nucleotides not matched to a gene: 7. Germline V gene data show CDR1 as SGHVS and CDR2 as FNYEAQ. This CDR3 is built from 17 residues. CDR3 in amino acids: CASSPYSGGSSYNEQFF. CDR3 in DNA: TGTGCCAGCAGCCCCTATAGCGGGGGGAGCTCCTACAATGAGCAGTTCTTC.

This clonotype occurred a few times. V usage is TRBV28 and J usage is TRBJ1-1; D is possibly TRBD1 (5 bases). There are 15 residues in the CDR3. Trimming pared 6 bases from V and 5 bases from J, leaving 19 bases between. Germline CDR1 and CDR2: MDHEN and SYDVKM. CDR3 in amino acids: CASRPPRDPRTEAFF. CDR3 DNA: TGTGCCAGCAGACCACCCCGGGACCCGAGGACTGAAGCTTTCTTT. The variable domain in full, with the rest retrieved from reference TRBV28 and TRBJ1-1, is DVKVTQSSRYLVKRTGEKVFLECVQDMDHENMFWYRQDPGLGLRLIYFSYDVKMKEKGDIPEGYSVSREKKERFSLILESASTNQTSMYLCASRPPRDPRTEAFFGQGTRLTVV.

The sample holds many counts of this clonotype. The V and J genes are TRBV7-2 and TRBJ2-1; TRBD2 aligns across 11 bases. The CDR3 runs to 19 residues. The germline gives CDR1 SGHTA, CDR2 FQGNSA. Germline trimming cut 0 bases from V and 8 bases from J; bases unmatched to any gene: 15. The CDR3 here is CASSLAPGLAVTPRDEQFF. The CDR3 DNA is TGTGCCAGCAGCTTAGCCCCGGGACTAGCGGTTACTCCCCGGGATGAGCAGTTCTTC. The full variable domain, completed using reference TRBV7-2 and TRBJ2-1, is GAGVSQSPSNKVTEKGKDVELRCDPISGHTALYWYRQSLGQGLEFLIYFQGNSAPDKSGLPSDRFSAERTGGSVSTLTIQRTQQEDSAVYLCASSLAPGLAVTPRDEQFFGPGTRLTVL.

This clonotype was recorded many times. The chain employs TRBV7-8 and TRBJ2-2; no clear D. The germline V gene encodes CDR1 SGHVS and CDR2 FQNEAQ. The length of the CDR3 is 14 residues. Trimming shortened V by 4 bases and J by 7 bases, and 13 bases separated the two germline ends. The CDR3 sequence is CASSSWNANGELFF. DNA of the CDR3: TGTGCCAGCAGCTCTTGGAACGCCAACGGGGAGCTGTTTTTT.

In its sample, this clonotype was seen a few times. The CDR3 region has the DNA TGTGCCAGCAGTGAAAGGGCTCTATACGAGCAGTACTTC. Protein: CASSERALYEQYF. The gene calls are TRBV6-1 and TRBJ2-7; D not certain. CDR3 length equals 13 residues. V lost 2 bases and J 4 bases, leaving 9 bases between the germline ends. CDR1 and CDR2 (germline): MNHNS, SASEGT.

The sample holds many counts of this clonotype. CDR3 nucleotides: TGTGCCAGCACCTTCCCCCTACAGGCTAACTATGGCTACACCTTC. Its translation is CASTFPLQANYGYTF. The chain is built from TRBV28 and TRBJ1-2, with D maybe TRBD1 (5 bases). This CDR3 contains 15 residues. The V gene lost 7 bases and the J gene lost 0 bases, with 15 bases spanning the gap. Germline V gene lookup returns CDR1 MDHEN and CDR2 SYDVKM.

This clonotype was seen many times. The chain has TRBV12-5 and TRBJ2-7; 8 bases are shared with TRBD2. V shed 0 bases, J shed 0 bases, and the junction held 7 bases outside the gene matches. CDR3 length: 17 amino acids. CDR1 is LGHNT and CDR2 is FRNRAP in the germline V gene. The CDR3, as DNA: TGTGCTAGTGGTTTGGTATGCCCAGCGGGGGTCTCCTACGAGCAGTACGTC. It codes for CASGLVCPAGVSYEQYV.

V gene TRBV24-1 combines with J gene TRBJ2-2; D gene unclear. The CDR3 runs to 16 residues. V lost 3 bases, J lost 0 bases, and 10 bases lay in between. Germline CDR1 is KGHDR and CDR2 is SFDVKD. CDR3 protein: CATSDVAAPNTGELFF. The CDR3 bases are TGTGCCACCAGTGATGTCGCAGCGCCGAACACCGGGGAGCTGTTTTTT.